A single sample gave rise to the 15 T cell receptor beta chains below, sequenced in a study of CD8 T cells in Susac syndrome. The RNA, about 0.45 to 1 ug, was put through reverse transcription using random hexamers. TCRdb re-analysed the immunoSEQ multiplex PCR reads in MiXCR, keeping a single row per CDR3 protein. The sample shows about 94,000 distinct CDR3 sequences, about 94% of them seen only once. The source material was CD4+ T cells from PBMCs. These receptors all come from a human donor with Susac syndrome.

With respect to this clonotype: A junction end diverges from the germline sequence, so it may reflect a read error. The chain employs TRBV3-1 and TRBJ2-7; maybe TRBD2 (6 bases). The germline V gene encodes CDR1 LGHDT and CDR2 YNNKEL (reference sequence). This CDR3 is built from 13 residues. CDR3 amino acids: CASSPLGGYGQYF. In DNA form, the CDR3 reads TGTGCCAGCAGCCCTCTGGGAGGCTACGGGCAGTACTTC.

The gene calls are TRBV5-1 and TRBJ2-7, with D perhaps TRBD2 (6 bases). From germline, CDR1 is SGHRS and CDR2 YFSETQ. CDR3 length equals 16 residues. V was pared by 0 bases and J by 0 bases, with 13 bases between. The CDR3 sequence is CASSLAGGAPSYEQYF. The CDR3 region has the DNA TGCGCCAGCAGCTTGGCCGGCGGGGCCCCCTCCTACGAGCAGTACTTC.

CDR3 sequence reads: CATSRDFKQYF. The CDR3 region has the DNA TGTGCCACCAGCAGGGACTTTAAGCAGTACTTC. This sequence joins TRBV15 and TRBJ2-7; tentatively, D is TRBD2 (5 bases). The V end was cut by 3 bases, the J end by 8 bases, with 8 bases between. The CDR3 loop spans 11 amino acids. The germline V gene encodes CDR1 LNHNV and CDR2 YYDKDF (reference sequence). The full variable domain, completed using reference TRBV15 and TRBJ2-7, is DAMVIQNPRYQVTQFGKPVTLSCSQTLNHNVMYWYQQKSSQAPKLLFHYYDKDFNNEADTPDNFQSRRPNTSFCFLDIRSPGLGDTAMYLCATSRDFKQYFGPGTRLTVT.

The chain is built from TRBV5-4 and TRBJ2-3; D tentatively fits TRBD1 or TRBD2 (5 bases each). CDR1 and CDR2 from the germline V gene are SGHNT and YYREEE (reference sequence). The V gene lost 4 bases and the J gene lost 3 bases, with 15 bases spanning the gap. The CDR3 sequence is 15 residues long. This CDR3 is CASSAQLGVTDTQYF. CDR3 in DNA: TGTGCCAGCAGCGCTCAGCTGGGGGTGACAGATACGCAGTATTTT.

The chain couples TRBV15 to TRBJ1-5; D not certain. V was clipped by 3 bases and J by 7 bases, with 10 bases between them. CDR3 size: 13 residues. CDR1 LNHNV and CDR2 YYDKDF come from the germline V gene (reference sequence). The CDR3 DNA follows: TGTGCCACCAGCAGCCCCGACATGCAGCCCCAGCATTTT. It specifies CATSSPDMQPQHF.

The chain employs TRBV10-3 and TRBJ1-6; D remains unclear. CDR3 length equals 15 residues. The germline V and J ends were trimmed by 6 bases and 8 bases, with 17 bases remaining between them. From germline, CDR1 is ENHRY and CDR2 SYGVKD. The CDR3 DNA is TGTGCCATCAGAAAACAGAGTCAGCTTGATTCACCCCTCCACTTT. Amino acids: CAIRKQSQLDSPLHF.

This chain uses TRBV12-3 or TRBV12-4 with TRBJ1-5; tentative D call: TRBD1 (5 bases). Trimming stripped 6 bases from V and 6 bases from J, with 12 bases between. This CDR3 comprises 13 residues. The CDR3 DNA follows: TGTGCCAGCAGCCCGGGGGGATTTCAGCCCCAGCATTTT. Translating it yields CASSPGGFQPQHF.

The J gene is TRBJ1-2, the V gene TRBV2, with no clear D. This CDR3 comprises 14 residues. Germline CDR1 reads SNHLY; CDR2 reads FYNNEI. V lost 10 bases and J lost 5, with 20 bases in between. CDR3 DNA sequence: TGTGCCAACCCACCCCATTGCCACCTGTATGGCTACACCTTC. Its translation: CANPPHCHLYGYTF.

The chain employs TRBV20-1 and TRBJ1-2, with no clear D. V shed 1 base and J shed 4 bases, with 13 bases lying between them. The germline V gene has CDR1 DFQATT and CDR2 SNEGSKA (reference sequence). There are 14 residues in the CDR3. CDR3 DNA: TGCAGTGCTAGAGGCGGGCATGACTCCTATGGCTACACCTTC. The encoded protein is CSARGGHDSYGYTF.

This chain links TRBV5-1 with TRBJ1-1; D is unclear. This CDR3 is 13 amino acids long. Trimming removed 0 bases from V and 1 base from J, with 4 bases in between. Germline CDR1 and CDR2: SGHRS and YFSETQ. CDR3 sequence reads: CASSLAQNTEAFF. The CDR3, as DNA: TGCGCCAGCAGCTTGGCACAGAACACTGAAGCTTTCTTT.

For the CDR3, the DNA is TGCGCCAGCAGCTCCGTAGCCTACAATGAGCAGTTCTTC. Translated: CASSSVAYNEQFF. This chain uses TRBV5-1 with TRBJ2-1, with D uncertain. The CDR3 length is 13 residues. Looked up from germline, CDR1 is SGHRS and CDR2 is YFSETQ. The V end lost 3 bases, the J end lost 2 bases, and 6 bases lay between the germline ends.

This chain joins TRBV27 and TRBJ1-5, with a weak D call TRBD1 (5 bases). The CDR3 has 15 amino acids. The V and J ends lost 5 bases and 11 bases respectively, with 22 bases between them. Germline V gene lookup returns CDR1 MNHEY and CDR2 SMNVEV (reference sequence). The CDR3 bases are TGTGCCAGCAGTCCACCCTGGGGCAGAGGGTGGGCCCAGCATTTT. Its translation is CASSPPWGRGWAQHF.

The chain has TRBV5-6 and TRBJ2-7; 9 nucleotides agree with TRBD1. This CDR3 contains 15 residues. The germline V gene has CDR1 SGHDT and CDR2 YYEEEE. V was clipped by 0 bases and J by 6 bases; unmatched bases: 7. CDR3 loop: CASSLGGQGSIEQYF. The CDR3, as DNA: TGTGCCAGCAGCTTGGGGGGACAGGGTTCCATCGAGCAGTACTTC.

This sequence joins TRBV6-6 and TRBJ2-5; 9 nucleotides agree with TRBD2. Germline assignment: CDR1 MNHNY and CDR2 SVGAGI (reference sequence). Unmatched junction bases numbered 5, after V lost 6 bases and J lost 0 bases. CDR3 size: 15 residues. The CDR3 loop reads CASRRAGGYQETQYF. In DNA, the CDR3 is TGTGCCAGCAGGAGAGCGGGGGGTTACCAAGAGACCCAGTACTTC.

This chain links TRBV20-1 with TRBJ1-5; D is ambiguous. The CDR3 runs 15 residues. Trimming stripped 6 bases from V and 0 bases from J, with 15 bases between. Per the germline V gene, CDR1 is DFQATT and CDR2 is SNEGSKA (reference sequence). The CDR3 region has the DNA TGCAGTGCCTCGCGGGGTCCCGATAGCAATCAGCCCCAGCATTTT. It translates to CSASRGPDSNQPQHF.